The 7 T cell receptor beta chains presented below share a single source sample, sequenced in a study of OX40 agonist ivuxolimab in advanced cancers. Sequenced by immunoSEQ multiplex PCR; TCRdb stores in-frame clones only, minus some. This repertoire shows about 19,000 clones, approximately 88% found once; its top ten account for roughly 50%. This specimen was CD4+ or CD8+ T cells sorted from blood, taken in a trial of the OX40 agonist ivuxolimab. The receptors shown here come from an adult with an advanced solid tumor such as melanoma, head and neck, liver or kidney cancer.

The chain is built from TRBV11-2 and TRBJ2-7, with 7 bases identical to TRBD2. The V gene end was trimmed by 2 bases and the J gene end by 4 bases; junction bases not matched to a gene: 11. CDR1 SGHAT and CDR2 FQNNGV come from the germline V gene. CDR3 length: 16 amino acids. The CDR3 loop is CASSLSLGLADYEQYF. The CDR3 region has the DNA TGTGCCAGCAGCTTAAGTTTAGGCCTAGCGGATTACGAGCAGTACTTC.

This chain connects TRBV7-9 to TRBJ2-1, with D possibly matching TRBD1 (5 bases). This CDR3 contains 11 residues. Germline V gene data show CDR1 as SEHNR and CDR2 as FQNEAQ (reference sequence). V dropped 5 bases and J dropped 9 bases, with 8 bases sitting between them. This chain's CDR3 is CASSGAPEQFF. The CDR3 DNA reads as TGTGCCAGCAGCGGGGCCCCTGAGCAGTTCTTC.

This clone was seen once. V and J are TRBV5-4 and TRBJ1-6; 9 bases align to TRBD1. The CDR3 covers 16 residues. The J segment lost 7 bases and the V segment lost 1 base, leaving 6 bases of the junction unmatched. Germline CDR1 reads SGHNT; CDR2 reads YYREEE (reference sequence). The CDR3 region is CASSLRGQGWNSPLHF. The CDR3 coding sequence is TGTGCCAGCAGCTTGAGAGGACAGGGGTGGAATTCACCCCTCCACTTT.

V and J are TRBV4-3 and TRBJ2-3; D unclear. The CDR3 length is 14 residues. CDR1 is LGHNA and CDR2 is YSLEER in the germline V gene. V gave up 2 bases and J gave up 1 base, with 7 bases separating them. CDR3 coding DNA: TGCGCCAGCAGCCAAATCGATGGCACAGATACGCAGTATTTT. The encoded protein is CASSQIDGTDTQYF.

The gene calls are TRBV9 and TRBJ2-2; possible D gene TRBD1, 6 bases. Trimming stripped 6 bases from V and 1 base from J, with 13 bases between. Germline CDR1 is SGDLS and CDR2 is YYNGEE. The length of the CDR3 is 15 residues. The CDR3 here is CASNAGTLNTGELFF. The CDR3, as DNA: TGTGCCAGCAATGCAGGGACACTGAACACCGGGGAGCTGTTTTTT.

This clone was observed a single time. The same CDR3 is also encoded by other DNA sequences in this sample. The gene calls are TRBV7-8 and TRBJ1-5; 8 positions agree with TRBD1. This CDR3 is built from 14 residues. Germline V CDR1 and CDR2: SGHVS, FQNEAQ. J gave up 6 bases and V 2 bases, and 3 bases lay outside the gene matches. CDR3 sequence (DNA): TGTGCCAGCAGCTTACCAGGGGGCGGTCAGCCCCAGCATTTT. Its translation is CASSLPGGGQPQHF.

The V and J genes are TRBV9 and TRBJ2-1, with TRBD2 as a possible D gene (6 bases). The CDR3 totals 14 residues. From germline, CDR1 is SGDLS and CDR2 YYNGEE. V dropped 0 bases and J dropped 6 bases, with 10 bases sitting between them. CDR3 sequence: CASSVDGRSNEQFF. CDR3 DNA sequence: TGTGCCAGCAGCGTAGACGGGAGAAGCAATGAGCAGTTCTTC.